Listed here is a single T cell receptor beta chain. Its antigen is currently not known. Base qualities are not provided; no much larger clone lies one nucleotide away. V was cut back by 2 bases and J by 9 bases, leaving a gap of 14 bases between them. The CDR3 has 14 amino acids, counting the end cysteine and phenylalanine. CDR3 DNA only is kept here, 42 bases in frame from base 1. The germline V gene (reference sequence) yields LNHNV for CDR1 and YYDKDF for CDR2. TCRdb shows the sequencer as Illumina NovaSeq 6000. TCRalpha and TCRbeta cDNA libraries were built by 5'RACE with constant-segment primers, adding sample barcodes and unique molecular identifiers. Trizol reagent was used to extract RNA from every sample. The libraries were amplified in two PCR steps, and the second step added a second sample barcode and Illumina TruSeq adapters. Sequencing of the libraries was done on an Illumina NovaSeq, producing 2 x 150 bp paired-end reads. On the authors' methods: The reads were demultiplexed and collapsed into UMI-guided consensus sequences using migec v1.2.7. Using mixcr v2.1.11, the UMI consensuses were aligned to TRA and TRB V and J templates and assembled into clonotypes. A clonotype was counted as expanded or contracted only if both edgeR and NoisET called the change significant, with noise models trained on biological replicates. For edgeR calls, the thresholds were a false discovery rate-adjusted p below 0.01 and a log2 fold-change of 1. PCA with hierarchical clustering of max-normalized trajectories of the 1000 most abundant clonotypes was used as exploratory dynamics analysis. Separately sequenced CD4+ and CD8+ repertoires were used to assign the CD4 or CD8 phenotype of responding clones. In TCRdb, the public reads were trimmed at Q25 with fastp and aligned with MiXCR, with productive beta chains retained. Identical CDR3 protein sequences are pooled into one entry, listed with their most common genes and DNA. The V and J calls were determined by TCRdb, not by the authors. For this sample there are hundreds of thousands of distinct CDR3 sequences; about 16% appear just once. The leading ten clones occupy about 2% of the sample.

Ficoll-Paque density gradient centrifugation was the method used to isolate PBMCs. The data belong to a study of T-cell memory formation after mild COVID-19 (dated by TCRdb to the early 2020s). With respect to the entire study: Most TCR sequence clusters were specific to one of the two donors. In two donors, T-cell clones that expanded and contracted after mild COVID-19 were followed by sequencing TCRalpha and TCRbeta repertoires longitudinally. The cohort comprised two young, previously healthy adult volunteers, one female and one male.

Beyond this particular receptor, the publication reports: Whether the second-wave clones peaking on day 37 were SARS-CoV-2 specific was not confirmed. Some responding clones were detected in pre-infection memory, suggesting pre-existing cross-reactive memory T cells joined the SARS-CoV-2 response. Clones contracting from day 15 to 85 had balanced CD4/CD8 phenotypes, while a second wave expanding from day 15 to 37 was biased towards CD4+. Only a couple of mild cases were covered by the study, and larger cohorts that include severe cases with pre-infection samples were considered necessary. Contracting CD4+ clones were located mainly in the CM and EM memory subsets, whereas CD8+ clones were found to be enriched in EMRA.

This sequence originates from an adult woman who had mild COVID-19 (a few samples of this study predate the infection). The sample titles of this study are shuffled in the database, so cell type and time point are left out; the donor was told from shared clones. The sequencing sample was made of PBMCs or a T cell subset sorted from them (not recorded which). The chain joins TRBV15 to TRBJ2-1; TRBD1 might be the D gene, on 5 matching bases. The sequenced DNA is TGTGCCACCAGCAGACGGAAATCAGGGATTGAGCAGTTCTTC. This codes for CATSRRKSGIEQFF.